This T cell receptor beta chain was identified during a study of a mutant IDH1 vaccine in newly diagnosed glioma. Study at large: In weeks 1, 3, 5, 7, 11, 15, 19 and 23, patients were vaccinated. Whole-study results and caveats: Seemingly, pseudoprogression had no relation to changes in the top peripheral T cell clonotypes.

The assay was immunoSEQ multiplex PCR, and TCRdb's table has in-frame clones only and misses some. The sample consists of approximately 50,000 clones, about three quarters of them appearing once. Trimming removed 1 base at V and 5 bases at J, with 9 bases between. This CDR3 is built from 13 residues. Germline lookup yields CDR1 MGHRA and CDR2 YSYEKL. The sample's time point: week 5, during vaccination. In the vaccine, a single dose held 300 ug of the mutant IDH1 20-mer peptide, along with topical imiquimod. In this sample, this clone turned up a few times. Its antigen is not identified. Sequencing was performed on PBMCs, taken from a glioma patient whose treatment included an IDH1 peptide vaccine. The TCR was taken from a man aged 50-60 years with glioma. This chain joins TRBV4-1 and TRBJ2-7, with D uncertain. The CDR3 sequence: CASSQGGVNEQYF. CDR3 nucleotide sequence: TGCGCCAGCAGCCAAGGTGGGGTCAACGAGCAGTACTTC.